This T cell receptor beta chain was sequenced for a study of T cells in Graves' hyperthyroidism and ophthalmopathy. CDR3 length: 14 residues. The germline V gene has CDR1 SGHDN and CDR2 FVKESK. Trimming removed 4 bases at V and 5 bases at J, with 11 bases between. Each patient was aged 18 to 65 and had newly diagnosed hyperthyroidism of under 2 months' duration. Using roughly 9.4 ml of fresh peripheral blood, PBMCs were prepared. Researchers took RNA transcripts and amplified the TCR beta CDR3 regions from them. TCR CDR3 underwent first-round RT-PCR with the HTBI primer set. One entry per CDR3 protein, called by TCRdb with MiXCR from the multiplex PCR reads. The repertoire has around 400,000 distinct CDR3 sequences, approximately 14% of them found once; the top ten carry roughly 25%.

The chain employs TRBV14 and TRBJ1-4; D is perhaps TRBD1 (5 bases). This sequence originates from a woman aged 18-29 years with Graves' hyperthyroidism that later progressed to Graves' ophthalmopathy. The material sequenced was blood. CDR3 coding DNA: TGTGCCAGCAGCCCAAGATCAGGGAATGAAAAACTGTTTTTT. As protein: CASSPRSGNEKLFF.